Shown below are 2 T cell receptor beta chains from a single sample sequenced in a study of shared clonotypes between healthy human individuals. Cells designated naive CD8 were CD45RO-negative and were positively selected for CCR7, with terminally differentiated effector memory CD45RA+ cells excluded. TCRdb's copy holds only in-frame clones and misses some; the assay was immunoSEQ multiplex PCR. The data contain about 870,000 clones, almost 95% of them singletons. The sample taken for sequencing was naive CD8+ T cells sorted from blood. All receptors come from a man aged 30-40 years in good health.

The rearrangement links TRBV5-1 to TRBJ2-5; 7 bases are a match to TRBD1. The CDR3 spans 14 residues. V lost 4 bases, J lost 4 bases, and 7 bases stayed unmatched. CDR1 is SGHRS and CDR2 is YFSETQ in the germline V gene. CDR3 coding DNA: TGCGCCAGCAGCCCCGGGGACAGTGGAGAGACCCAGTACTTC. It encodes CASSPGDSGETQYF.

This clone has only one observation. This chain joins TRBV4-1 and TRBJ1-2, with D possibly matching TRBD1 (5 bases). Germline CDR1 is MGHRA and CDR2 is YSYEKL. The CDR3 length is 15 residues. The V and J ends lost 2 bases and 4 bases respectively, with 14 bases between them. In DNA form, the CDR3 reads TGCGCCAGCAGCCAAATAGGGGCCGGGGGCTATGGCTACACCTTC. It yields the protein CASSQIGAGGYGYTF.